One and the same sample provided the 11 T cell receptor beta chains below, sequenced in a study of radiation and T cells in renal cell carcinoma. TCRdb's copy holds only in-frame clones and misses some; the assay was immunoSEQ multiplex PCR. There are around 15,000 clones in the sample; roughly 50% occur only once, and 30% to 50% lies in the top ten. As for treatment: 15 Gy SBRT to primary tumor, nephrectomy 4 weeks later. The sample here was tumor tissue, taken from a patient whose treatment included radiotherapy and nephrectomy. The source is a woman aged 60 to 75 with renal cell carcinoma.

V and J are TRBV11-2 and TRBJ2-3; 10 bases line up with TRBD2. With V trimmed by 3 bases and J by 9 bases, 21 bases remained unmatched. There are 19 residues in the CDR3. Germline V CDR1 and CDR2: SGHAT, FQNNGV. CDR3 in amino acids: CASSFFLSGSGRARVTQYF. The CDR3 bases are TGTGCCAGCAGCTTTTTCCTTTCGGGGAGCGGGAGGGCCCGCGTGACGCAGTATTTT.

This clone has only a few counts. CDR3 sequence: CASSSGSSYNEQFF. The CDR3 DNA reads as TGTGCCAGCTCGTCAGGGAGCTCCTACAATGAGCAGTTCTTC. This sequence joins TRBV18 and TRBJ2-1; D may match TRBD1 or TRBD2 (5 bases each). Trimming removed 6 bases from V and 0 bases from J, with 9 bases in between. The CDR3 loop spans 14 amino acids. The germline V gene encodes CDR1 KGHSH and CDR2 LQKENI.

This clone is labeled as medium-sized (0.01 to 0.1%). The chain employs TRBV9 and TRBJ2-7; 9 bases fit TRBD1. Germline values: CDR1 SGDLS, CDR2 YYNGEE. CDR3 length equals 14 residues. The junction had 6 bases not matched to a gene; V was cut back by 1 base and J by 7 bases. The CDR3 sequence is CASSVNDRGWEQYF. The CDR3 DNA is TGTGCCAGCAGCGTAAACGACAGGGGGTGGGAGCAGTACTTC.

This clone was seen a few times. The chain couples TRBV2 to TRBJ2-7; TRBD2 is a possible D gene (6 bases). The CDR3 has 12 amino acids. V was shortened by 2 bases and J by 5 bases, with 7 bases between the two germline ends. CDR1 is SNHLY and CDR2 is FYNNEI in the germline V gene. The DNA of the CDR3 is TGTGCCAGCAGTGAATCGGGGGACGAGCAGTACTTC. The encoded protein is CASSESGDEQYF.

CDR3: CATSGTSGSFSYEQYF. The CDR3 DNA reads TGTGCCACCTCCGGGACTAGCGGGTCCTTCTCCTACGAGCAGTACTTC. This chain links TRBV28 with TRBJ2-7; TRBD2 matches 12 bases. CDR1 and CDR2 (germline): MDHEN, SYDVKM. CDR3 length: 16 residues. The V segment lost 10 bases and the J segment 0 bases; nucleotides outside the gene matches: 10.

The J gene is TRBJ2-7, the V gene TRBV28; TRBD2 agrees at 9 bases. The CDR3 contains 15 residues. J gave up 6 bases and V 6 bases, and 12 bases lay outside the gene matches. Germline V gene sequence: CDR1 MDHEN, CDR2 SYDVKM. CDR3 sequence reads: CASSLSGSRSSEQYF. The CDR3, as DNA: TGTGCCAGCAGCCTTAGCGGGAGCCGGTCGTCCGAGCAGTACTTC.

The chain has TRBV9 and TRBJ1-4, with 7 bases identical to TRBD1. Germline CDR1 reads SGDLS; CDR2 reads YYNGEE. This CDR3 spans 16 amino acids. J was trimmed by 0 bases and V by 3 bases; bases with no gene match: 5. DNA of the CDR3: TGTGCCAGCAGCGAGGACAGGATTGCAACTAATGAAAAACTGTTTTTT. Translation gives CASSEDRIATNEKLFF.

V gene TRBV10-3 combines with J gene TRBJ2-2; a possible D gene is TRBD1 (5 bases). Germline V lookup: CDR1 ENHRY, CDR2 SYGVKD. The CDR3 sequence is 15 residues long. The V end was cut by 9 bases, the J end by 0 bases, with 14 bases between. This CDR3 reads CAIPRRGSNTGELFF. The CDR3 coding sequence is TGTGCCATACCCAGAAGGGGATCGAACACCGGGGAGCTGTTTTTT.

V gene TRBV18 combines with J gene TRBJ2-7, with 7 nucleotides matching TRBD1. There are 14 residues in the CDR3. Germline V gives CDR1 KGHSH, CDR2 LQKENI. J gave up 2 bases and V 5 bases, and 6 bases lay outside the gene matches. CDR3 coding DNA: TGTGCCAGCTCAATAGGACAGGCAACCTACGAGCAGTACTTC. Amino acids: CASSIGQATYEQYF. Complete variable domain (other parts from reference TRBV18 and TRBJ2-7): NAGVMQNPRHLVRRRGQEARLRCSPMKGHSHVYWYRQLPEEGLKFMVYLQKENIIDESGMPKERFSAEFPKEGPSILRIQQVVRGDSAAYFCASSIGQATYEQYFGPGTRLTVT.

The chain links TRBV9 to TRBJ2-2, with D perhaps assigned TRBD1 or TRBD2 (6 bases each). The germline V gene has CDR1 SGDLS and CDR2 YYNGEE. V was pared by 0 bases and J by 4 bases, with 13 bases between. The CDR3 contains 16 residues. CDR3 bases: TGTGCCAGCAGCGTAGACACGGGGGCTACCACCGGGGAGCTGTTTTTT. Residues: CASSVDTGATTGELFF.

This clone turned up a few times. The chain recombines TRBV6-5 with TRBJ1-2; the match to TRBD1 covers 9 bases. Germline CDR1 MNHEY, CDR2 SVGAGI. The CDR3 totals 14 residues. Trimming took 10 bases from V and 6 from J; bases not matched to a gene: 12. The CDR3 region has the DNA TGTGCCACCTCGTACAGGGGGCTTGGAGATGGCTACACCTTC. Its protein is CATSYRGLGDGYTF.